These T cell receptor beta chains were read from a single sample in a study of T cell responses to AZD1222 COVID-19 vaccine. TCRdb's copy holds only in-frame clones and misses some; the assay was immunoSEQ multiplex PCR. The sample consists of 150,000 to 200,000 clones, roughly 94% of them appearing once. Sequenced here: peripheral blood, sampled 28 days after the second AZD1222 dose. Receptor source: an adult who received the AZD1222 COVID-19 vaccine. Each CDR3 is given with its conserved first and last residue. The D gene is left open where the match is weak. Clone size is shown for a subset of rows, as once, few, many or a class of expanded clone.

>TRBV7-2|14|-|TRBJ2-7|-
CASSLRQTPYEQYF
TGTGCCAGCAGCCTTAGACAGACCCCCTACGAGCAGTACTTC
>TRBV30|14|-|TRBJ2-2|-
CAWRRLANTGELFF
TGTGCCTGGAGACGGCTGGCGAACACCGGGGAGCTGTTTTTT
>TRBV7-9|16|-|TRBJ2-1|TRBD2
CASSDRTSQVINEQFF
TGTGCCAGCAGCGACCGGACTAGCCAGGTAATCAATGAGCAGTTCTTC
>TRBV15|15|-|TRBJ2-3|-
CATRIRGQRTDTQYF
TGTGCCACCCGAATTCGAGGACAGCGCACAGATACGCAGTATTTT
>TRBV12-3/TRBV12-4|11|-|TRBJ1-3|TRBD1
CASSRQGGARF
TGTGCCAGCAGCAGACAGGGCGGAGCACGCTTT
>TRBV5-6|12|-|TRBJ2-7|-
CASSALGGEQYF
TGTGCCAGCAGCGCTCTAGGCGGCGAGCAGTACTTC
>TRBV3-1/TRBV3-2|13|-|TRBJ1-1|-
CASFGGAGTEAFF
TGTGCCAGCTTTGGGGGCGCGGGCACTGAAGCTTTCTTT
>TRBV4-1|18|-|TRBJ2-1|TRBD2
CASSLGTSGRSSYNEQFF
TGCGCCAGCAGCCTTGGGACTAGCGGCCGAAGCTCCTACAATGAGCAGTTCTTC
>TRBV5-6|15|once|TRBJ2-7|-
CASSSGVKISNGQYF
TGTGCCAGCAGCTCCGGGGTTAAGATATCCAACGGGCAGTACTTC
>TRBV3-1/TRBV3-2|14|-|TRBJ2-7|-
CASSQGAVRYEQYF
TGTGCCAGCAGCCAAGGGGCAGTTCGCTACGAGCAGTACTTC
>TRBV7-9|15|-|TRBJ2-3|-
CASSLGLAATDTQYF
TGTGCCAGCAGCTTAGGCCTAGCCGCCACAGATACGCAGTATTTT
>TRBV28|16|-|TRBJ1-4|-
CASSLVQFGGTEKLFF
TGTGCCAGCAGTTTAGTCCAGTTCGGGGGTACTGAAAAACTGTTTTTT
>TRBV7-2|16|-|TRBJ1-1|-
CASSLSGPALGTEAFF
TGTGCCAGCAGCTTATCGGGTCCAGCCCTGGGAACTGAAGCTTTCTTT
>TRBV28|18|-|TRBJ1-2|TRBD1
CASSSLTMSQGFDYGYTF
TGTGCCAGCAGTTCCCTCACTATGTCACAGGGGTTCGACTATGGCTACACCTTC
>TRBV6-5|13|-|TRBJ1-2|-
CASSQDPSYGYTF
TGTGCCAGCAGTCAGGATCCGAGCTATGGCTACACCTTC